These 29 T cell receptor delta chains came from one sample sequenced in a study of gamma-delta chains in newborns, infants, children (dated by TCRdb to the late 2010s). Instrument on record: Illumina MiSeq. TCRdb called clones from the public reads with CATT, and repeated DNA sequences were later combined into one row. Counted in this sample were around 3,900 delta-chain clones; less than 7% of them appeared once. The biggest ten clones account for around 16% of the sample. Sequencing was done on a sample of blood. Receptor source: a child who was a newborn, infant or young child, either healthy, febrile or measles-vaccinated (not recorded which).

This sequence joins TRDV2 and TRDJ3; TRDD3 matches at 11 bases. The CDR3 extends over 19 amino acids. With V trimmed by 3 bases and J by 0 bases, 6 bases remained unmatched. Germline V gene data show CDR1 as GEAIGNYY and CDR2 as EKD. CDR3 nucleotide sequence: TGTGCCTGTGACCCCGTACTGGGGGATAACTCCTGGGACACCCGACAGATGTTTTTC. It translates to CACDPVLGDNSWDTRQMFF.

The rearrangement joins TRDV2 to TRDJ1; 7 bases map to TRDD3. V trimming: 3 bases; J trimming: 1 base; junction bases outside the gene matches: 16. CDR1 is GEAIGNYY and CDR2 is EKD in the germline V gene. There are 18 residues in the CDR3. The CDR3 bases are TGTGCCTGTGACCCTCGAGTACTGGGGAACGGGGGCACCGATAAACTCATCTTT. Its protein is CACDPRVLGNGGTDKLIF.

This clone has a handful of counts. This chain connects TRDV3 to TRDJ2; a possible D gene is TRDD3 (5 bases). V lost 2 bases and J lost 4, with 17 bases in between. Germline CDR1 is TVYSNPD and CDR2 is GDNSRS (reference sequence). The CDR3 is 15 amino acids. CDR3 bases: TGTGCCTTTGAGGGATCGGGGAACCCGACAGCACAACTCTTCTTT. It yields the protein CAFEGSGNPTAQLFF.

This clone qualifies as medium-sized (0.01 to 0.1%). The rearrangement links TRDV2 to TRDJ3; 9 bases agree with TRDD3. Germline V gene lookup returns CDR1 GEAIGNYY and CDR2 EKD. The CDR3 runs to 17 residues. V was pared by 3 bases and J by 0 bases, with 2 bases of the junction left unmatched. The CDR3 DNA sequence: TGTGCCTGTGACCGACTGGGGGACTCCTGGGACACCCGACAGATGTTTTTC. Protein: CACDRLGDSWDTRQMFF.

This clone occurred a few times. The V gene is TRDV2, the J gene TRDJ3; 13 bases match TRDD3. CDR1 is GEAIGNYY and CDR2 is EKD in the germline V gene. J was trimmed by 0 bases and V by 2 bases; bases with no gene match: 6. The CDR3 is made up of 20 amino acids. In DNA form, the CDR3 reads TGTGCCTGTGACATAGTACTGGGGGATACGAGCTCCTGGGACACCCGACAGATGTTTTTC. Translation: CACDIVLGDTSSWDTRQMFF.

The gene calls are TRDV3 and TRDJ1, with 10 bases lining up with TRDD3. Germline-derived CDR1 and CDR2 are TVYSNPD and GDNSRS (reference sequence). The CDR3 has 14 residues. V trimming: 2 bases; J trimming: 2 bases; junction bases outside the gene matches: 5. CDR3 nucleotide sequence: TGTGCCTTTGGGGGATACGCAAGTACCGATAAACTCATCTTT. Protein product: CAFGGYASTDKLIF.

The rearrangement links TRDV1 to TRDJ1; 9 bases align to TRDD3. The J gene comes from matching the DNA to germline here; TCRdb lacks it. This CDR3 contains 18 residues. The V and J ends lost 2 bases and 0 bases, in that order; junction bases with no gene match: 10. Germline-derived CDR1 and CDR2 are TSWWSYY and QGS. The CDR3 sequence is CALGEGGIQGLYTDKLIF. The CDR3 region has the DNA TGTGCTCTTGGGGAAGGGGGGATACAGGGTTTGTACACCGATAAACTCATCTTT.

Comment on this clone: The germline gene is not matched at one end of the junction; a read error may be the cause. V is TRDV1 and J is TRDJ2; tentative D call: TRDD3 (5 bases). CDR3 length equals 13 residues. Germline V gene data show CDR1 as TSWWSYY and CDR2 as QGS. The CDR3 DNA reads TGTTCTCTTGGGGAACTAGGGGCAGCACAACTCTTCTTT. This codes for CSLGELGAAQLFF.

The assigned J gene is TRDJ3, but the V gene is uncalled; the table calls TRDD3, which could not be checked here. The CDR3 totals 19 residues. The CDR3 nucleotides are TGTGCCTGTGTCGTAGTACTGGGGGCCTCCTCCTGGGACACCCGACAGATGTTTTTC. Residues: CACVVVLGASSWDTRQMFF.

This clone has only a few counts. The chain is built from TRDV2 and TRDJ2; 8 nucleotides match TRDD3. The CDR3 loop spans 18 amino acids. V lost 0 bases to trimming and J lost 0 bases; unmatched junction nucleotides: 8. The germline V gene encodes CDR1 GEAIGNYY and CDR2 EKD. CDR3 nucleotides: TGTGCCTGTGACACCGTTCTGGGGGAGATCTCTTTGACAGCACAACTCTTCTTT. The encoded protein is CACDTVLGEISLTAQLFF.

This clone was counted between two and nine times. The chain joins TRDV2 to TRDJ3; 7 nucleotides agree with TRDD3. The CDR3 consists of 20 residues. V was clipped by 0 bases and J by 0 bases; unmatched bases: 10. Germline lookup yields CDR1 GEAIGNYY and CDR2 EKD. The CDR3 protein is CACDTILWGTSSWDTRQMFF. CDR3 coding DNA: TGTGCCTGTGACACCATACTGTGGGGGACTAGCTCCTGGGACACCCGACAGATGTTTTTC.

In its sample, this clone was seen a few times. The V gene is TRDV1, the J gene TRDJ2, with 8 bases matching TRDD3. This CDR3 has 16 residues. The V gene end was trimmed by 9 bases and the J gene end by 6 bases; junction bases not matched to a gene: 15. The germline V gene encodes CDR1 TSWWSYY and CDR2 QGS. The CDR3 DNA reads TGTGCTCTCGGTGGGGGGATAGAGGCCGGGGCAGCACAACTCTTCTTT. Amino acid sequence: CALGGGIEAGAAQLFF.

This clone occurred a few times. It differs at one base from a far larger clone, so likely a read error. The genes are TRDV2 and TRDJ3; D not certain. Germline loops: CDR1 GEAIGNYY, CDR2 EKD. The V end lost 0 bases, the J end lost 0 bases, and 8 bases lay between the germline ends. The CDR3 runs 17 residues. The CDR3 nucleotides are TGTGCCTGTGACACCTGGGAGAGCTCCTGGGACACCCGACAGATGTTTTTC. The encoded protein is CACDTWESSWDTRQMFF.

The genes are TRDV2 and TRDJ2, with 8 bases fitting TRDD3. CDR3 length: 19 amino acids. V shed 0 bases and J 2 bases; nucleotides not matched to a gene: 13. Germline CDR1 GEAIGNYY, CDR2 EKD. CDR3: CACDTVLITGGELTAQLFF. The CDR3 bases are TGTGCCTGTGACACCGTATTGATTACTGGGGGGGAGTTGACAGCACAACTCTTCTTT.

This clone is medium-sized by share. This sequence joins TRDV2 and TRDJ2, with 8 bases matching TRDD3. V dropped 2 bases and J dropped 3; count of bases not matched to a gene: 4. Per the germline V gene, CDR1 is GEAIGNYY and CDR2 is EKD. The CDR3 has 15 amino acids. The CDR3 coding sequence is TGTGCCTGTGACATACTGGGGGCTCTGACAGCACAACTCTTCTTT. It specifies CACDILGALTAQLFF.

This clone occurred a few times. A read error is likely here: a far larger clone is one base away. Other nucleotide sequences in the sample specify the same CDR3. The chain couples TRDV2 to TRDJ2; 8 bases are a match to TRDD3. The CDR3 contains 14 residues. Germline CDR1 and CDR2: GEAIGNYY and EKD. DNA for the CDR3: TGTGCCTGTGACACCTGGGGGATGACGGCACAACTCTTCTTT. It codes for CACDTWGMTAQLFF.

This clone was detected a few times. In the same sample, other DNA sequences code for this CDR3. The chain is built from TRDV2 and TRDJ3; D remains ambiguous. Deletions cut 1 base from V and 0 bases from J, with 12 bases between. From germline, CDR1 is GEAIGNYY and CDR2 EKD. The CDR3 spans 18 residues. In DNA, the CDR3 is TGTGCCTGTGACACGGTTGGCGAAAGCTCCTGGGACACCCGACAGATGTTTTTC. Residues: CACDTVGESSWDTRQMFF.

This clone turned up a few times. The rearrangement uses TRDV2 and TRDJ3; 9 bases align to TRDD3. CDR1 is GEAIGNYY and CDR2 is EKD in the germline V gene. After removal of 3 bases from V and 0 bases from J, the junction contained 5 bases not matched to a gene. This CDR3 region has 18 residues. This CDR3 reads CACDGVGGYSWDTRQMFF. CDR3 sequence (DNA): TGTGCCTGTGACGGAGTTGGGGGATACTCCTGGGACACCCGACAGATGTTTTTC.

Sample share makes this clone medium-sized. A much larger clone is a single base away; this may be a read error. This specimen includes other DNA sequences encoding the same CDR3. V is TRDV2 and J is TRDJ3, with D unclear. Germline-derived CDR1 and CDR2 are GEAIGNYY and EKD. Deletions cut 1 base from V and 4 bases from J, with 1 base between. The length of the CDR3 is 13 residues. The CDR3 here is CACDTWDTRQMFF. The CDR3 DNA is TGTGCCTGTGACACTTGGGACACCCGACAGATGTTTTTC.

On this clone itself: TCRdb attributes to this sequence the protein of a much larger clone, which differs from the DNA translation at residue 4; a read error is likely, and the protein displayed is translated from the DNA. The rearrangement uses TRDV2 and TRDJ3; 8 bases agree with TRDD3. Germline CDR1 GEAIGNYY, CDR2 EKD. CDR3 size: 17 residues. CDR3 sequence reads: CACNTWGSSWDTRQMFF. The CDR3 nucleotides read TGTGCCTGTAACACCTGGGGGAGCTCCTGGGACACCCGACAGATGTTTTTC.

This sequence joins TRAV29/DV5 and TRDJ2, with 11 nucleotides matching TRDD3. The CDR3 contains 19 residues. Trimming took 0 bases from V and 0 from J; bases not matched to a gene: 10. Germline CDR1 is NSMFDY and CDR2 is ISSIKDK. The CDR3 region is CAASARLGDRPTLTAQLFF. In DNA, the CDR3 is TGTGCAGCAAGCGCGCGACTGGGGGATAGACCGACTTTGACAGCACAACTCTTCTTT.

On this clone: A read error is possible here, since a much larger clone lies one base away. At the DNA level, this CDR3 is encoded by other sequences in the same sample as well. The J gene is TRDJ1, the V gene TRDV2, with 13 nucleotides matching TRDD3. The CDR3 has 16 residues. With V trimmed by 2 bases and J by 2 bases, 4 bases remained unmatched. Germline-derived CDR1 and CDR2 are GEAIGNYY and EKD. CDR3 nucleotide sequence: TGTGCCTGTGACATACTGGGGGATACGTATACCGATAAACTCATCTTT. Encoded protein: CACDILGDTYTDKLIF.

This clone was found a few times. CDR3 bases: TGTGCTCTTGGGGAACTGGGGTACTGGGGCGCAGCACAACTCTTCTTT. Residues: CALGELGYWGAAQLFF. The rearrangement uses TRDV1 and TRDJ2; 7 bases align to TRDD3. Trimming at V came to 0 bases and at J to 6 bases, leaving 7 bases not matched to a gene. The CDR3 spans 16 residues. Germline CDR1 reads TSWWSYY; CDR2 reads QGS.

This clone was picked up a small number of times. Other DNA sequences of this sample code for an identical CDR3. The chain carries TRDV2 and TRDJ1; 8 bases fit TRDD3. V shed 4 bases and J 2 bases; nucleotides not matched to a gene: 2. Germline V CDR1 and CDR2: GEAIGNYY, EKD. The CDR3 runs 13 residues. The CDR3 region is CACEYWGTDKLIF. The CDR3 DNA reads as TGTGCCTGTGAATACTGGGGGACCGATAAACTCATCTTT.

Points on this clone: The junction does not match germline at one end; this may be a read error. The same CDR3 also results from other DNA sequences found in this sample. The V gene is TRDV1, the J gene TRDJ2, with D unresolved. The CDR3 totals 14 residues. Germline V gene sequence: CDR1 TSWWSYY, CDR2 QGS. The CDR3 DNA reads as TGTGCTCTTGGGGAAGGGGCTTTGACGGCACAACTCTTCTTT. Translating gives CALGEGALTAQLFF.

In its sample, this clone was seen a few times. V is TRDV2 and J is TRDJ3, with 13 bases identical to TRDD3. After removal of 0 bases from V and 5 bases from J, the junction contained 9 bases not matched to a gene. The CDR3 has 20 amino acids. Germline-derived CDR1 and CDR2 are GEAIGNYY and EKD. This CDR3 reads CACDTGGLGDTRRDTRQMFF. CDR3 DNA sequence: TGTGCCTGTGACACCGGTGGACTGGGGGATACGCGCAGGGACACCCGACAGATGTTTTTC.

This clone is deemed medium-sized. This chain joins TRAV29/DV5 and TRDJ1; 12 bases are shared with TRDD3. Germline CDR1 reads NSMFDY; CDR2 reads ISSIKDK. V trimming: 5 bases; J trimming: 10 bases; junction bases outside the gene matches: 27. The CDR3 loop spans 19 amino acids. In nucleotides, the CDR3 is TGTGCAGCCGGGGCCTTCTCGGCAAGTAATCGCTGGGGGATACGCACACTCATCTTT. Its translation: CAAGAFSASNRWGIRTLIF.

This clone turned up a few times. The chain uses TRDV2 and TRDJ3; 10 positions match TRDD3. Trimming cost V 0 bases and J 1 base; bases outside gene matches: 11. The CDR3 sequence is 21 residues long. Germline CDR1 and CDR2: GEAIGNYY and EKD. The CDR3 protein is CACDTVLGDAQGSWDTRQMFF. The CDR3 DNA follows: TGTGCCTGTGACACCGTACTGGGGGATGCTCAGGGATCCTGGGACACCCGACAGATGTTTTTC.

The CDR3 protein is CACDTVLGDTGALTAQLFF. CDR3 nucleotides: TGTGCCTGTGACACCGTACTGGGGGATACGGGGGCTTTGACAGCACAACTCTTCTTT. The chain combines TRDV2 with TRDJ2; 13 nucleotides match TRDD3. J lost 0 bases, V lost 0 bases, and 6 bases had no gene match. The CDR3 totals 19 residues. The germline gives CDR1 GEAIGNYY, CDR2 EKD.